Detailed here is one T cell receptor (delta chain). Its antigen is unidentified. Other DNA sequences from this sample encode an identical CDR3 as well. The data stem from a study of Vδ1+ human thymocytes. General study results and limits: Thymic TRG and TRD repertoires appeared highly polyclonal.

The CDR3 consists of 21 residues. Trimming took off 4 bases at V and 0 bases at J, with 30 bases between the two ends. The V gene's germline CDR1 is TSWWSYY and CDR2 QGS. Sequences come from RNA converted to cDNA by reverse transcription. CDR3 amplicons came from multiplex PCR with pooled V-gene forward and constant-region reverse primers. TCRdb re-called the multiplex PCR reads through CATT. The table includes some 73,000 delta-chain clones, more than 30% detected once. The chain joins TRDV1 to TRDJ1; TRDD2 might be the D (5 bases). This clonotype originated in a boy in the first two years of life who had congenital heart surgery. The material sequenced was Vdelta1+ gamma-delta thymocytes from the thymus. Subset: FACS-sorted CD3+ TCRalphabeta- TCRVdelta1+ TCRVdelta2- thymocytes. In DNA form, the CDR3 reads TGTGCTCTTGGGGTCGCCACCGACCTTCGTTCCTTCGAATTTAACACCGATAAACTCATCTTT. This sequence encodes CALGVATDLRSFEFNTDKLIF.